This T cell receptor (beta chain) was profiled in a study of cytomegalovirus exposure and HLA in healthy donors. A multiplex PCR was run with 60 Vbeta primers and 13 Jbeta primers. Clones were sequenced by immunoSEQ multiplex PCR, and TCRdb holds only the in-frame ones, with some missing. The profile covers more than 110,000 clones, with around 83% appearing a single time and 3.5% to 5% taken by the ten largest. Trimming removed 7 bases from V and 6 bases from J; junction bases left unmatched: 15. CDR1 and CDR2 from the germline V gene are MNHNY and SVGAGI (reference sequence). There are 16 residues in the CDR3.

Sequencing used PBMCs. This chain uses TRBV6-6 with TRBJ1-2; 9 positions agree with TRBD1. The sequence derives from a middle-aged man in good health and CMV-seropositive. The CDR3 loop reads CASNLGRGQGKNGYTF. CDR3 DNA sequence: TGTGCCAGCAACCTAGGAAGGGGACAGGGAAAGAATGGCTACACCTTC.